The 20 T cell receptor beta chains reported below all come from one sample, sequenced in a study of Ad26.COV2.S vaccination and SARS-CoV-2 variants. Treatment of the sample: some 19 received Ad26.COV2.S at low or high dose, single or two shots; about 5 received placebo; per-sample allocation not given. Sampling happened 63 days after the first vaccine or placebo injection. Produced via immunoSEQ multiplex PCR; TCRdb's table is partial and in-frame only. The data show about 400,000 clones, approximately 88% seen once. Sequences were derived from peripheral blood, sampled in a trial of Ad26.COV2.S vaccine versus placebo. The receptors shown here come from a person aged 18 to 65 who received the Ad26.COV2.S COVID-19 vaccine or a placebo.

J is TRBJ2-7 and V is TRBV2; TRBD1 aligns across 11 bases. V was clipped by 7 bases and J by 6 bases; unmatched bases: 8. Germline V CDR1 and CDR2: SNHLY, FYNNEI. This CDR3 is 14 amino acids long. CDR3 DNA sequence: TGTGCCAGCACTTCGGACAGGGGGCTAGGCGAGCAGTACTTC. Its protein is CASTSDRGLGEQYF. The full variable domain, with the rest looked up from reference TRBV2 and TRBJ2-7, is EPEVTQTPSHQVTQMGQEVILRCVPISNHLYFYWYRQILGQKVEFLVSFYNNEISEKSEIFDDQFSVERPDGSNFTLKIRSTKLEDSAMYFCASTSDRGLGEQYFGPGTRLTVT.

The chain couples TRBV7-2 to TRBJ2-5; D may match TRBD1 or TRBD2 (5 bases each). V lost 7 bases, J lost 5 bases, and 20 bases lay in between. CDR3 length: 15 amino acids. The germline gives CDR1 SGHTA, CDR2 FQGNSA. CDR3 in amino acids: CASTQEGARGETQYF. DNA for the CDR3: TGTGCCAGCACTCAAGAGGGAGCTAGGGGTGAGACCCAGTACTTC.

The chain uses TRBV27 and TRBJ2-2, with a tentative D call TRBD1 (6 bases). Germline CDR1 and CDR2: MNHEY and SMNVEV (reference sequence). CDR3 length equals 14 residues. V was clipped by 2 bases and J by 4 bases, with 8 bases between them. CDR3 bases: TGTGCCAGCAGTTTAGGGACAACCACCGGGGAGCTGTTTTTT. As protein: CASSLGTTTGELFF.

In regard to this clone: Within the sample, other DNA sequences also encode this same CDR3. The chain recombines TRBV20-1 with TRBJ2-1; D perhaps matches TRBD2 (5 bases). The CDR3 has 11 amino acids. The ends were cut back, 3 bases at V and 9 bases at J, with 9 bases in the middle. Germline V gives CDR1 DFQATT, CDR2 SNEGSKA (reference sequence). CDR3 amino acids: CSARGDGEQFF. CDR3 sequence (DNA): TGCAGTGCTAGGGGAGACGGTGAGCAGTTCTTC.

The chain has TRBV5-7 and TRBJ2-3; 7 nucleotides line up with TRBD1. TRBV5-7 is an ORF, with its function uncertain. CDR3 size: 18 residues. J lost 2 bases, V lost 2 bases, and 14 bases had no gene match. CDR3: CASSFIEDRYWYTDTQYF. In DNA form, the CDR3 reads TGTGCCAGCAGCTTTATAGAGGACAGGTATTGGTACACAGATACGCAGTATTTT.

V gene TRBV28 combines with J gene TRBJ1-2; D call uncertain. The germline CDR1 and CDR2 sequences are MDHEN and SYDVKM. V lost 4 bases, J lost 4 bases, and 7 bases lay in between. The CDR3 loop spans 12 amino acids. As DNA, the CDR3 is TGTGCCAGCAGTTCAGTGGGCTATGGCTACACCTTC. Its protein product is CASSSVGYGYTF.

The CDR3 DNA follows: TGTGCCAGCAGCCCCCCCCACAATGAGCAGTTCTTC. Its protein is CASSPPHNEQFF. The chain links TRBV12-3 or TRBV12-4 to TRBJ2-1; D is uncertain. V lost 6 bases and J 5 bases, leaving 8 bases between the germline ends. The CDR3 length is 12 residues.

The chain uses TRBV4-3 and TRBJ2-7; weak D call: TRBD2 (7 bases). Deletions cut 4 bases from V and 0 bases from J, with 16 bases between. The CDR3 covers 16 residues. Germline CDR1 is LGHNA and CDR2 is YSLEER. In nucleotides, the CDR3 is TGCGCCAGCAGCCCACAACGGGGGGCGTTCTCCTACGAGCAGTACTTC. Translated, it gives CASSPQRGAFSYEQYF.

V usage is TRBV5-1 and J usage is TRBJ2-5; 10 bases are shared with TRBD2. In germline, CDR1 is SGHRS, CDR2 YFSETQ. The CDR3 is 17 amino acids. J lost 2 bases, V lost 1 base, and 8 bases had no gene match. The CDR3 sequence: CASSLLASGGLQETQYF. CDR3 in DNA: TGCGCCAGCAGCTTGCTCGCTAGCGGGGGACTACAAGAGACCCAGTACTTC.

This clone has only one observation. The J gene is TRBJ2-7, the V gene TRBV4-1; D possibly corresponds to TRBD2 (7 bases). The CDR3 is made up of 14 amino acids. The germline V gene encodes CDR1 MGHRA and CDR2 YSYEKL. The ends were cut back, 4 bases at V and 4 bases at J, with 14 bases in the middle. The CDR3 DNA follows: TGCGCCAGCAGCCCGAGGGGGGGGAGTTACGAGCAGTACTTC. Translating gives CASSPRGGSYEQYF.

This rearrangement joins TRBV6-2 or TRBV6-3 to TRBJ1-4; D not certain. This CDR3 contains 12 residues. Germline V gene sequence: CDR1 MNHEY, CDR2 SVGEGT. V was shortened by 5 bases and J by 10 bases, with 11 bases between the two germline ends. CDR3: CASSPDFRKLFF. Written as DNA, the CDR3 is TGTGCCAGCAGTCCGGACTTCCGAAAACTGTTTTTT.

V and J are TRBV4-1 and TRBJ2-1; D is unresolved. Germline-derived CDR1 and CDR2 are MGHRA and YSYEKL. Trimming stripped 0 bases from V and 7 bases from J, with 7 bases between. The CDR3 runs 13 residues. The CDR3 loop reads CASSQELYNEQFF. Here the CDR3 DNA reads TGCGCCAGCAGCCAAGAACTATATAATGAGCAGTTCTTC.

This chain connects TRBV11-2 to TRBJ1-2, with 7 bases aligning to TRBD1. The ends lost 5 bases at V and 4 bases at J; junction bases unmatched: 1. The CDR3 consists of 12 residues. Germline values: CDR1 SGHAT, CDR2 FQNNGV. CDR3 residues: CASSPGGYGYTF. CDR3 nucleotide sequence: TGTGCCAGCAGCCCAGGGGGCTATGGCTACACCTTC.

CDR3 coding DNA: TGCAGTGCTAGTAGCCGGTGGACAGGCTCCTACGAGCAGTACTTC. Protein: CSASSRWTGSYEQYF. V usage is TRBV20-1 and J usage is TRBJ2-7; 7 positions agree with TRBD1. This CDR3 is 15 amino acids long. Germline assignment: CDR1 DFQATT and CDR2 SNEGSKA (reference sequence). Losses at the gene ends were 3 bases for V and 0 bases for J; bases not matched to a gene: 8.

The chain employs TRBV5-1 and TRBJ2-7; D call uncertain. Germline CDR1 SGHRS, CDR2 YFSETQ. V was cut by 5 bases and J by 0 bases, with 6 bases left in between. CDR3 length equals 12 residues. The CDR3 nucleotides read TGCGCCAGCAGACACAACTCCTACGAGCAGTACTTC. Its protein is CASRHNSYEQYF.

The gene calls are TRBV12-3 or TRBV12-4 and TRBJ1-2; the match to TRBD1 covers 8 bases. V shed 6 bases and J 4 bases; nucleotides not matched to a gene: 4. This CDR3 contains 13 residues. This CDR3 reads CASRSGGAYGYTF. The CDR3 DNA is TGTGCCAGCAGATCAGGGGGCGCCTATGGCTACACCTTC.

The V call is TRBV15, the J call TRBJ2-2; D possibly corresponds to TRBD1 (6 bases). This CDR3 region has 15 residues. V lost 8 bases and J lost 8, with 21 bases in between. From germline, CDR1 is LNHNV and CDR2 YYDKDF (reference sequence). CDR3 region: CATEGQRATGGELFF. The CDR3 DNA is TGTGCCACCGAGGGCCAGAGGGCAACAGGGGGGGAGCTGTTTTTT.

This chain links TRBV18 with TRBJ1-4; unclear D gene. CDR3 length: 15 residues. Germline CDR1 KGHSH, CDR2 LQKENI. The V end was cut by 2 bases, the J end by 6 bases, with 13 bases between. CDR3 sequence: CASSPSPAEHEKLFF. CDR3 bases: TGTGCCAGCTCACCATCCCCCGCGGAACATGAAAAACTGTTTTTT.

The V gene is TRBV9, the J gene TRBJ1-1, with D maybe TRBD1 (6 bases). Germline lookup yields CDR1 SGDLS and CDR2 YYNGEE. The V end was cut by 0 bases, the J end by 0 bases, with 9 bases between. This CDR3 comprises 15 residues. As DNA, the CDR3 is TGTGCCAGCAGCGTAGAAGGGGGGTTGAACACTGAAGCTTTCTTT. Translating it yields CASSVEGGLNTEAFF.

This chain uses TRBV5-1 with TRBJ2-7; tentatively, D is TRBD1 or TRBD2 (5 bases each). V lost 0 bases to trimming and J lost 4 bases, with 14 bases between them. Germline CDR1 SGHRS, CDR2 YFSETQ. The CDR3 spans 15 residues. In DNA, the CDR3 is TGCGCCAGCAGCTTGGGAGAGGGGCGAATTTACGAGCAGTACTTC. Its protein product is CASSLGEGRIYEQYF.